The entry that follows covers one TCR beta chain sequence. As yet, its antigen is unknown. Germline CDR1 and CDR2: DFQATT and SNEGSKA (reference sequence). V lost 4 bases and J lost 5; bases outside the gene matches: 12. The CDR3 is made up of 16 amino acids. Unique molecular identifiers were carried by the TCR beta cDNA libraries. T cells numbering about 0.85 to 11 million yielded about 500,000 cDNA molecules. In TCRdb, the PCR reads were re-called with MiXCR into one record per CDR3 protein. This table holds 750,000 to 900,000 distinct CDR3 sequences, around 46% found once. The data are from a study of post-analysis software for immune sequencing data. Across the study: Progressive-relapsing, secondary progressive and relapsing-remitting multiple sclerosis were among the disease courses included.

Broader study findings: A handful of TRBV segments appeared more often in patients than in controls, and TRBV5-6, TRBV5-1 and TRBV20-1 were among these. Controls' normalized Chao1 diversity significantly exceeded that of multiple sclerosis patients.

The material sequenced was blood. The TCR sequence derives from a girl aged 5 to 17 with multiple sclerosis. The rearrangement uses TRBV20-1 and TRBJ2-5, with 11 bases aligning to TRBD2. The CDR3 sequence is CSATPRLAGGYETQYF. The CDR3 DNA follows: TGCAGTGCTACGCCAAGGCTAGCGGGAGGTTACGAGACCCAGTACTTC.